The 9 T cell receptor beta chains below were found in one sample sequenced in a study of T cell repertoires in cytomegalovirus infection. These receptors' antigens are unknown. TCRdb passed the reads through MiXCR, listing each CDR3 protein once. The table lists some 590,000 distinct CDR3 sequences, under 45% of them singletons. The sequencing used cultured PBMCs, collected from culture after CMV antigen stimulation. The receptors shown here come from a human donor in good health (CMV status not recorded). Some clones in this sample may be carry-over from other donors' samples.

This clonotype has just a few counts. This rearrangement joins TRBV7-9 to TRBJ1-5; perhaps TRBD1 as D (5 bases). The CDR3 loop spans 15 amino acids. Germline V gives CDR1 SEHNR, CDR2 FQNEAQ (reference sequence). V lost 5 bases to trimming and J lost 5 bases, with 16 bases between them. CDR3 nucleotides: TGTGCCAGCAGCCCGAAGGTGGACACAGATCAGCCCCAGCATTTT. Its translation is CASSPKVDTDQPQHF.

The chain uses TRBV7-9 and TRBJ2-5, with a tentative D call TRBD2 (5 bases). Trimming pared 1 base from V and 5 bases from J, leaving 14 bases between. This CDR3 contains 15 residues. Germline assignment: CDR1 SEHNR and CDR2 FQNEAQ (reference sequence). CDR3 sequence (DNA): TGTGCCAGCAGCTTAGAACTAGATCTCGCCGAGACCCAGTACTTC. Its protein product is CASSLELDLAETQYF. The whole variable domain, remainder taken from reference TRBV7-9 and TRBJ2-5, is DTGVSQNPRHKITKRGQNVTFRCDPISEHNRLYWYRQTLGQGPEFLTYFQNEAQLEKSRLLSDRFSAERPKGSFSTLEIQRTEQGDSAMYLCASSLELDLAETQYFGPGTRLLVL.

This clonotype occurred once. This chain uses TRBV12-3 or TRBV12-4 with TRBJ1-2, with D perhaps TRBD1 (5 bases). V was pared by 1 base and J by 7 bases, with 13 bases between. The CDR3 length is 14 residues. CDR3 sequence: CASSLVSWDGGYTF. CDR3 coding DNA: TGTGCCAGCAGTTTAGTTTCCTGGGACGGTGGCTACACCTTC.

This clonotype was counted only a few times. The chain couples TRBV7-2 to TRBJ2-3, with TRBD1 identical over 7 bases. Germline loops: CDR1 SGHTA, CDR2 FQGNSA. The CDR3 consists of 14 residues. V lost 5 bases to trimming and J lost 5 bases; unmatched junction nucleotides: 7. The CDR3 loop is CASSPTGQRDTQYF. CDR3 DNA: TGTGCCAGCAGCCCAACGGGACAGCGAGATACGCAGTATTTT.

CDR3 amino acids: CASTMGTGVSYEQYF. CDR3 sequence (DNA): TGTGCCAGTACTATGGGGACAGGGGTAAGCTACGAGCAGTACTTC. The V and J genes are TRBV19 and TRBJ2-7, with 10 bases identical to TRBD1. The CDR3 spans 15 residues. After removal of 7 bases from V and 3 bases from J, the junction contained 9 bases not matched to a gene. Germline CDR1 reads LNHDA; CDR2 reads SQIVND (reference sequence).

The chain uses TRBV15 and TRBJ1-4, with D possibly being TRBD1 (5 bases). V lost 0 bases and J lost 8, with 10 bases in between. The CDR3 has 14 amino acids. Germline CDR1 and CDR2: LNHNV and YYDKDF (reference sequence). In nucleotides, the CDR3 is TGTGCCACCAGCAGAGATAGGGGCGACGAAAAACTGTTTTTT. Protein: CATSRDRGDEKLFF.

The chain is built from TRBV12-3 or TRBV12-4 and TRBJ1-5; D gene unclear. The V and J ends lost 4 bases and 1 base respectively, with 5 bases between them. The CDR3 contains 13 residues. CDR3 sequence (DNA): TGTGCCAGCAGTTGGAAAAGCAATCAGCCCCAGCATTTT. Residues: CASSWKSNQPQHF.

Concerning this clonotype: The junction does not match germline at one end; this may be a read error. V gene TRBV27 combines with J gene TRBJ2-3; D not certain. The CDR3 has 13 amino acids. Germline values: CDR1 MNHEY, CDR2 SMNVEV (reference sequence). Here the CDR3 DNA reads TGTGTCAGCAGTACCACGAAAGTGGATACGCAGTATTTT. It is translated as CVSSTTKVDTQYF.

This clonotype appeared a few times. The gene calls are TRBV7-2 and TRBJ2-1, with 7 bases lining up with TRBD1. J lost 10 bases, V lost 1 base, and 10 bases had no gene match. Germline values: CDR1 SGHTA, CDR2 FQGNSA. The CDR3 runs to 15 residues. The CDR3 sequence is CASSLEPGGYQEQFF. The CDR3 coding sequence is TGTGCCAGCAGCTTAGAGCCAGGGGGATATCAAGAGCAGTTCTTC.